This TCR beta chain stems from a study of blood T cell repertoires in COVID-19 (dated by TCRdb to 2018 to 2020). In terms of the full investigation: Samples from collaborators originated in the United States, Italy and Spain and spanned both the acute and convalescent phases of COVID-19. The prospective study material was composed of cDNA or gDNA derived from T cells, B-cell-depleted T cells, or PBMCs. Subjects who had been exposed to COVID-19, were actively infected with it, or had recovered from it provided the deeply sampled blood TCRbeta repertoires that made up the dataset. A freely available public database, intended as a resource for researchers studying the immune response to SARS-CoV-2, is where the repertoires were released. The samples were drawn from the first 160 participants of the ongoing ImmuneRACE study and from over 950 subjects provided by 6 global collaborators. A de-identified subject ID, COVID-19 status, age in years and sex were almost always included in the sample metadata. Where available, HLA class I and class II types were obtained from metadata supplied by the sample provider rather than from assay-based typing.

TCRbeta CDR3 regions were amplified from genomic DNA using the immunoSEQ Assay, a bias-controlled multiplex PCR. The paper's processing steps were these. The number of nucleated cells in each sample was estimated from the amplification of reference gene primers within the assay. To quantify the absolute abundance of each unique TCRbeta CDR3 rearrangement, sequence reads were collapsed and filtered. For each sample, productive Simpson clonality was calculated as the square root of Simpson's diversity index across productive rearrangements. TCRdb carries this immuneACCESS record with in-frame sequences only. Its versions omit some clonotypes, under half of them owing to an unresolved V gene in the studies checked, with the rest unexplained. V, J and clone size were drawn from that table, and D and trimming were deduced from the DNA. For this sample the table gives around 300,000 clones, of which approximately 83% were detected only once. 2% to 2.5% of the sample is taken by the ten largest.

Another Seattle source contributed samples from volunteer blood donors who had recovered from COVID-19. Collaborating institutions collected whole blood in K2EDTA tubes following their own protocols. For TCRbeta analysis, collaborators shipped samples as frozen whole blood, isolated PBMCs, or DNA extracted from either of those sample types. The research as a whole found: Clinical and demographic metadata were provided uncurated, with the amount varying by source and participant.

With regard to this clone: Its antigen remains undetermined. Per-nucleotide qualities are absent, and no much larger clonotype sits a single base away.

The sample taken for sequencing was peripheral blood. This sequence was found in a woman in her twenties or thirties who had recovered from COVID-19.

The sequenced DNA: TGTGCCAGCGGCCGTAGAGGTTCCTACGAGCAGTACTTC. It translates to CASGRRGSYEQYF. The sequence links TRBV6-5 to TRBJ2-7, with the D gene not confidently named. Its CDR3 holds 13 amino acids, cysteine through phenylalanine. Only the CDR3 portion is preserved as DNA: 39 bases, with reading frame beginning at the first base. CDR1 MNHEY and CDR2 SVGAGI were looked up in the germline V gene. The germline ends are 12 bases apart after V is trimmed by 8 bases and J by 1 base.